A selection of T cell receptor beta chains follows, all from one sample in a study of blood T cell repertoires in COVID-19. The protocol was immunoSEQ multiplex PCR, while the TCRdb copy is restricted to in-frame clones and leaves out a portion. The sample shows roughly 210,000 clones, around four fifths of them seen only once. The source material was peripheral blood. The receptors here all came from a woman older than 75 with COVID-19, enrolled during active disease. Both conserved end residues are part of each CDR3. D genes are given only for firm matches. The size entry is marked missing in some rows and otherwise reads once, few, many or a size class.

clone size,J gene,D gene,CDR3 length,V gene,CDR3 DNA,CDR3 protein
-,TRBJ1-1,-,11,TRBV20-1,TGCAGTCCGTGGCTGAACACTGAAGCTTTCTTT,CSPWLNTEAFF
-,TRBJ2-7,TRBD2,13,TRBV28,TGTGCCAGCAGGGCAGGACTAGCTGGGGAGCAGTACTTC,CASRAGLAGEQYF
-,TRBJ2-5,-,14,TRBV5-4,TGTGCCAGCAGCATCTTGGGGGGGCAGGGGACCCAGTACTTC,CASSILGGQGTQYF
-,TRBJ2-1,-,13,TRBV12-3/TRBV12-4,TGTGCCAGCAGTTTGCGACAGAGGAATGAGCAGTTCTTC,CASSLRQRNEQFF
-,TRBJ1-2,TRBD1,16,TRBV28,TGTGCCAGCAGTTCTCCATCGGACAGGCAAAACTATGGCTACACCTTC,CASSSPSDRQNYGYTF
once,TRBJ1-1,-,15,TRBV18,TGTGCCAGCTCACCACCGAGGGCTATGAACACTGAAGCTTTCTTT,CASSPPRAMNTEAFF
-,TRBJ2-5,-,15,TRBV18,TGTGCCAGCTCACCAGGATATGGGGAGGAAGAGACCCAGTACTTC,CASSPGYGEEETQYF
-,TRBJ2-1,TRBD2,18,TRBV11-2,TGTGCCAGCAGCTTAAAGGCTAGCGGGGCGCCCTCCTGGGATGAGCAGTTCTTC,CASSLKASGAPSWDEQFF
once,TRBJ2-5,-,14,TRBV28,TGTGCCAGCAGTTCGTACCCAGCGGTAGAGACCCAGTACTTC,CASSSYPAVETQYF
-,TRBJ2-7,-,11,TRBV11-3,TGTGCCAGCAGCTTAGGTAACGAGCAGTACTTC,CASSLGNEQYF
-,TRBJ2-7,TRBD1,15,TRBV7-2,TGTGCCAGCAGCTATGGACAGGGTCAAACCTACGAGCAGTACTTC,CASSYGQGQTYEQYF
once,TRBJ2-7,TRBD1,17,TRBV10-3,TGTGCCATCATTAAGGGACAGGGCCCCGGGGTAGGTGCCGAGCAGTACTTC,CAIIKGQGPGVGAEQYF